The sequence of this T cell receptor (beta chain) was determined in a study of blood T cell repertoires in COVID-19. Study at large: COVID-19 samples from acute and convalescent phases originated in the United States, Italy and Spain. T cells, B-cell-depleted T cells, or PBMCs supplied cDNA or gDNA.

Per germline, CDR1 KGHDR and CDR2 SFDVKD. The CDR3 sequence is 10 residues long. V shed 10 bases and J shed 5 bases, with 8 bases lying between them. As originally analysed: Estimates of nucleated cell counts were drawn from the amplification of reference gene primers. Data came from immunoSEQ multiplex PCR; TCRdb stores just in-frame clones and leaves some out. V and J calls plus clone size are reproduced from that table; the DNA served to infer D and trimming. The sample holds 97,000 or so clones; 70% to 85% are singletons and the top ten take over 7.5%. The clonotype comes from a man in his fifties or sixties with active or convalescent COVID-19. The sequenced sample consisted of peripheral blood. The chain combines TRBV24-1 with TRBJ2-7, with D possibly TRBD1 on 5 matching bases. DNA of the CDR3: TGTGCCACGCAGGGCAACGAGCAGTACGTC. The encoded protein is CATQGNEQYV.